Each of the 23 T cell receptor beta chains below was sequenced from the same sample in a study of T cell repertoires in cytomegalovirus infection. MiXCR, run by TCRdb on the reads, gives a single entry per CDR3 protein. The table records 150,000 to 200,000 distinct CDR3 sequences, less than 9.5% of them present only once. Material for sequencing was PBMCs. These receptor sequences come from a human donor in good health (CMV status not recorded). Some clones in this sample may be carry-over from other donors' samples.

This clonotype appeared a few times. This sequence joins TRBV3-1 and TRBJ2-7; D remains ambiguous. CDR3 length: 14 residues. Per the germline V gene, CDR1 is LGHDT and CDR2 is YNNKEL (reference sequence). V was cut by 4 bases and J by 4 bases, with 14 bases left in between. As DNA, the CDR3 is TGTGCCAGCAGCCCCTATCTTCGAGCTTACGAGCAGTACTTC. It codes for CASSPYLRAYEQYF.

The table lists this clonotype with many counts. The rearrangement links TRBV7-2 to TRBJ1-1; unclear D gene. The length of the CDR3 is 12 residues. The germline V and J ends were trimmed by 5 bases and 6 bases, with 10 bases remaining between them. Germline V gives CDR1 SGHTA, CDR2 FQGNSA. The CDR3 reads CASSNGYSEAFF. The CDR3 nucleotides read TGTGCCAGCAGCAACGGATACTCTGAAGCTTTCTTT.

This clonotype has at least ten counts. The chain joins TRBV7-8 to TRBJ1-1; a weak D match, TRBD1 (5 bases). The CDR3 consists of 14 residues. V was pared by 0 bases and J by 7 bases, with 12 bases between. Per germline, CDR1 SGHVS and CDR2 FQNEAQ. The CDR3: CASSLAQGVGEAFF. In DNA form, the CDR3 reads TGTGCCAGCAGCTTAGCGCAGGGTGTAGGTGAAGCTTTCTTT. The whole variable domain, filled in from reference TRBV7-8 and TRBJ1-1, reads GAGVSQSPRYKVAKRGQDVALRCDPISGHVSLFWYQQALGQGPEFLTYFQNEAQLDKSGLPSDRFFAERPEGSVSTLKIQRTQQEDSAVYLCASSLAQGVGEAFFGQGTRLTVV.

The chain combines TRBV12-3 or TRBV12-4 with TRBJ2-2, with 11 positions matching TRBD2. V shed 5 bases, J shed 6 bases, and the junction held 8 bases outside the gene matches. This CDR3 region has 16 residues. The CDR3 region is CASSPYSGGASGELFF. In nucleotides, the CDR3 is TGTGCCAGCAGTCCCTATAGCGGGGGGGCCTCCGGGGAGCTGTTTTTT.

The sample holds many counts of this clonotype. The CDR3 region has the DNA TGTGCCAGCAGCTCAGGGTTGAGCACTGAAGCTTTCTTT. It codes for CASSSGLSTEAFF. The chain couples TRBV9 to TRBJ1-1, with D perhaps matching TRBD1 (5 bases). The V gene's germline CDR1 is SGDLS and CDR2 YYNGEE. The ends were cut back, 4 bases at V and 4 bases at J, with 11 bases in the middle. This CDR3 has 13 amino acids.

The sample holds a few counts of this clonotype. The V gene is TRBV6-1, the J gene TRBJ1-6, with 10 nucleotides matching TRBD1. The ends lost 6 bases at V and 6 bases at J; junction bases unmatched: 5. From germline, CDR1 is MNHNS and CDR2 SASEGT. The CDR3 has 15 amino acids. The CDR3 protein is CASRGDRGVNSPLHF. DNA for the CDR3: TGTGCCAGCAGGGGGGACAGGGGAGTTAATTCACCCCTCCACTTT.

This clonotype came up many times. V usage is TRBV6-2 or TRBV6-3 and J usage is TRBJ2-1, with 9 bases fitting TRBD2. The V and J ends lost 0 bases and 7 bases, in that order; junction bases with no gene match: 7. Germline lookup yields CDR1 MNHEY and CDR2 SVGEGT. There are 16 residues in the CDR3. CDR3 DNA sequence: TGTGCCAGCAGTTACTCGGCTAGCGGGGCCCCAAATGAGCAGTTCTTC. This gives the protein CASSYSASGAPNEQFF.

The gene calls are TRBV29-1 and TRBJ2-6, with D unclear. Germline V gene lookup returns CDR1 SQVTM and CDR2 ANQGSEA. The CDR3 loop spans 14 amino acids. Trimming removed 3 bases at V and 3 bases at J, with 9 bases between. The CDR3 DNA sequence: TGCAGCGTTGAGTCGGGCTTTGGGGCCAACGTCCTGACTTTC. Protein sequence: CSVESGFGANVLTF. Full variable domain (outside the CDR3, taken from reference TRBV29-1 and TRBJ2-6): SAVISQKPSRDICQRGTSLTIQCQVDSQVTMMFWYRQQPGQSLTLIATANQGSEATYESGFVIDKFPISRPNLTFSTLTVSNMSPEDSSIYLCSVESGFGANVLTFGAGSRLTVL.

The chain uses TRBV2 and TRBJ2-2; no clear D. Per the germline V gene, CDR1 is SNHLY and CDR2 is FYNNEI. V was shortened by 3 bases and J by 6 bases, with 8 bases between the two germline ends. CDR3 length: 13 amino acids. CDR3: CASSEGIPGELFF. CDR3 nucleotide sequence: TGTGCCAGCAGTGAGGGAATCCCCGGGGAGCTGTTTTTT.

This clonotype was seen many times. V is TRBV27 and J is TRBJ1-2, with TRBD1 matching 10 bases. V lost 4 bases to trimming and J lost 2 bases; unmatched junction nucleotides: 10. Germline V gene lookup returns CDR1 MNHEY and CDR2 SMNVEV (reference sequence). The CDR3 runs to 17 residues. CDR3 protein: CASSYSPGTGVNYGYTF. CDR3 coding DNA: TGTGCCAGCAGTTACAGCCCGGGGACAGGGGTCAACTATGGCTACACCTTC.

This chain links TRBV27 with TRBJ2-3; possibly TRBD2 for D (5 bases). The V gene lost 1 base and the J gene lost 2 bases, with 10 bases spanning the gap. The CDR3 has 15 residues. CDR1 and CDR2 from the germline V gene are MNHEY and SMNVEV (reference sequence). CDR3: CASSLYRGDTDTQYF. The CDR3 nucleotides are TGTGCCAGCAGTTTATACCGGGGAGACACAGATACGCAGTATTTT.

A few counts support this clonotype. This chain connects TRBV20-1 to TRBJ1-6; no firm D call. This CDR3 spans 11 amino acids. The V gene's germline CDR1 is DFQATT and CDR2 SNEGSKA (reference sequence). The V end lost 7 bases, the J end lost 9 bases, and 10 bases lay between the germline ends. CDR3 amino acids: CSGGLGSPLHF. The CDR3 DNA reads TGCAGTGGTGGGTTGGGTTCACCCCTCCACTTT.

The V call is TRBV3-1, the J call TRBJ2-1; 7 bases line up with TRBD2. The CDR3 runs 15 residues. With V trimmed by 3 bases and J by 6 bases, 8 bases remained unmatched. CDR1 and CDR2 (germline): LGHDT, YNNKEL (reference sequence). The CDR3 nucleotides read TGTGCCAGCAGCCATACTGGGAGGGCCGGCAATGAGCAGTTCTTC. Its protein is CASSHTGRAGNEQFF.

The sample holds a few counts of this clonotype. The chain links TRBV19 to TRBJ2-4; 12 bases fit TRBD1. The ends lost 7 bases at V and 3 bases at J; junction bases unmatched: 7. CDR1 is LNHDA, CDR2 SQIVND, per germline (reference sequence). This CDR3 has 16 residues. Written as DNA, the CDR3 is TGTGCCAGTACGGAAGGGACAGGGGGCCTCAAAAACATTCAGTACTTC. Translating it yields CASTEGTGGLKNIQYF.

This clonotype was picked up many times. V usage is TRBV12-3 or TRBV12-4 and J usage is TRBJ1-2; D possibly corresponds to TRBD1 (5 bases). Trimming removed 6 bases at V and 4 bases at J, with 12 bases between. This CDR3 is built from 13 residues. CDR3 coding DNA: TGTGCCAGCAGCTCAAGGGACGGCTATGGCTACACCTTC. It specifies CASSSRDGYGYTF.

This clonotype was observed many times. The chain links TRBV20-1 to TRBJ2-7; D gene uncertain. The germline gives CDR1 DFQATT, CDR2 SNEGSKA (reference sequence). The V end was cut by 3 bases, the J end by 2 bases, with 14 bases between. The length of the CDR3 is 14 residues. The CDR3 DNA sequence: TGCAGTGCTAGGGTCGGACCGACCCCCTACGAGCAGTACTTC. It translates to CSARVGPTPYEQYF.

This clonotype was seen many times. The chain employs TRBV29-1 and TRBJ2-1, with TRBD2 matching over 8 bases. The CDR3 is 16 residues long. V lost 3 bases to trimming and J lost 7 bases; unmatched junction nucleotides: 14. Germline-derived CDR1 and CDR2 are SQVTM and ANQGSEA. CDR3 sequence reads: CSVEFFPTSVRNEQFF. DNA of the CDR3: TGCAGCGTTGAGTTTTTCCCGACTAGCGTGAGAAATGAGCAGTTCTTC.

This clonotype appeared a few times. The genes are TRBV20-1 and TRBJ2-1, with no clear D. Per the germline V gene, CDR1 is DFQATT and CDR2 is SNEGSKA (reference sequence). Deletions cut 6 bases from V and 10 bases from J, with 16 bases between. This CDR3 has 12 amino acids. CDR3 residues: CSAAGPSWEQFF. Written as DNA, the CDR3 is TGCAGTGCCGCTGGACCATCTTGGGAGCAGTTCTTC.

This clonotype has just a few counts. V and J are TRBV10-3 and TRBJ2-2, with 15 positions matching TRBD2. Germline V lookup: CDR1 ENHRY, CDR2 SYGVKD. V lost 7 bases, J lost 3 bases, and 3 bases stayed unmatched. There are 16 residues in the CDR3. CDR3 in DNA: TGTGCCATCACGGGGACTAGCGGGAGGTACACCGGGGAGCTGTTTTTT. This gives the protein CAITGTSGRYTGELFF.

The table lists this clonotype with many counts. V usage is TRBV7-2 and J usage is TRBJ1-5; D not certain. The CDR3 covers 8 residues. Germline V gene lookup returns CDR1 SGHTA and CDR2 FQGNSA. Trimming took off 10 bases at V and 7 bases at J, with 2 bases between the two ends. This chain's CDR3 is CAIQPQHF. Here the CDR3 DNA reads TGTGCCATCCAGCCCCAGCATTTT.

In its sample, this clonotype was seen many times. V is TRBV12-3 or TRBV12-4 and J is TRBJ2-2, with no clear D. This CDR3 region has 17 residues. With 5 bases removed from V and 0 bases from J, the gap between germline ends came to 16 bases. The CDR3 here is CASSPIGFTANTGELFF. CDR3 DNA: TGTGCCAGCAGTCCAATTGGGTTCACCGCGAACACCGGGGAGCTGTTTTTT.

This clonotype was seen many times. J is TRBJ2-1 and V is TRBV10-3; tentatively, D is TRBD2 (6 bases). Trimming pared 0 bases from V and 2 bases from J, leaving 8 bases between. Germline V gene data show CDR1 as ENHRY and CDR2 as SYGVKD. The CDR3 consists of 15 residues. The CDR3 bases are TGTGCCATCAGTGAGTCTAGCGGTGCCTACAATGAGCAGTTCTTC. It specifies CAISESSGAYNEQFF.

As concerns this clonotype: Its ends do not fully match the called genes, so a read error is possible. The chain combines TRBV4-1 with TRBJ2-1; the D gene is possibly TRBD2 (5 bases). The CDR3 is 11 amino acids. Germline V gene sequence: CDR1 MGHRA, CDR2 YSYEKL. As DNA, the CDR3 is TGCGCCAGCAGCCAAGACTCGCGGGTAGTCTTC. As protein: CASSQDSRVVF.